This T cell receptor beta chain is from a study of blood T cell repertoires in COVID-19. Measured with immunoSEQ multiplex PCR; TCRdb has only the in-frame clones, and not every one. This repertoire shows about 120,000 clones, around 81% found once; its top ten account for around 4%. The germline V gene encodes CDR1 GTSNPN and CDR2 SVGIG (reference sequence). The CDR3 sequence is 14 residues long. J lost 8 bases, V lost 1 base, and 6 bases had no gene match. The TCR sequence derives from a woman aged 45-59 years with acute or convalescent COVID-19. The sequencing sample was made of peripheral blood. This sequence joins TRBV30 and TRBJ2-2; 8 bases match TRBD2. Here the CDR3 reads CAWSGGLGGGELFF. The CDR3 DNA is TGTGCCTGGAGTGGGGGACTAGGCGGTGGGGAGCTGTTTTTT.